This passage covers 19 T cell receptor beta chains from one sample sequenced in a study of shared clonotypes between healthy human individuals. Sequencing used immunoSEQ multiplex PCR; TCRdb keeps in-frame clones, though not all of them. This table holds under 2.5 million clones, just under 95% found once. Sequencing was done on a sample of naive CD4+ T cells from PBMCs. Subset here: CD45RA+ positively selected. These receptors all come from a young man in good health. Some clones in this sample may be carry-over from other donors' samples.

V gene TRBV27 combines with J gene TRBJ1-4, with TRBD1 as a possible D gene (5 bases). The CDR3 has 14 residues. Trimming took off 0 bases at V and 8 bases at J, with 10 bases between the two ends. CDR1 is MNHEY and CDR2 is SMNVEV in the germline V gene (reference sequence). The CDR3 here is CASSLSGGGEKLFF. The DNA for the CDR3 is TGTGCCAGCAGTTTATCGGGGGGAGGGGAAAAACTGTTTTTT.

V is TRBV28 and J is TRBJ1-2, with a tentative D call TRBD1 (5 bases). This CDR3 has 12 residues. Germline V gene sequence: CDR1 MDHEN, CDR2 SYDVKM. V lost 3 bases and J lost 6, with 8 bases in between. The CDR3 sequence: CASSFSGDGYTF. In DNA, the CDR3 is TGTGCCAGCAGTTTCTCGGGGGATGGCTACACCTTC.

This chain connects TRBV11-1 to TRBJ2-1; 13 positions agree with TRBD2. This CDR3 region has 17 residues. The junction had 6 bases not matched to a gene; V was cut back by 4 bases and J by 3 bases. Germline V gene lookup returns CDR1 SGHAT and CDR2 FQDESV (reference sequence). This CDR3 reads CASSSWTSGSLYNEQFF. For the CDR3, the DNA is TGTGCCAGCAGCTCTTGGACTAGCGGGAGTCTCTACAATGAGCAGTTCTTC.

The chain recombines TRBV5-1 with TRBJ2-1; D gene ambiguous. The CDR3 spans 13 residues. The V gene lost 4 bases and the J gene lost 6 bases, with 11 bases spanning the gap. Germline V CDR1 and CDR2: SGHRS, YFSETQ. The CDR3 DNA sequence: TGCGCCAGCAGCGGGCAAGGTGGCAATGAGCAGTTCTTC. Residues: CASSGQGGNEQFF.

CDR3 coding DNA: TGTGCCAGCAGCTATGACAGGGGGCATGGGGCCAACGTCCTGACTTTC. It codes for CASSYDRGHGANVLTF. The chain is built from TRBV5-8 and TRBJ2-6; 10 bases map to TRBD1. The CDR3 length is 16 residues. Losses at the gene ends were 3 bases for V and 3 bases for J; bases not matched to a gene: 3. The germline V gene encodes CDR1 SGHTS and CDR2 YDEGEE.

The chain has TRBV10-3 and TRBJ2-1; TRBD1 or TRBD2 may be the D gene (6 bases each). Germline V CDR1 and CDR2: ENHRY, SYGVKD. This CDR3 has 11 amino acids. CDR3 coding DNA: TGTGGAACCCGGGGGCAAAATGAGCAGTTCTTC. Protein: CGTRGQNEQFF.

As concerns this clone: Other DNA sequences in this specimen translate into the identical CDR3. The rearrangement joins TRBV4-1 to TRBJ2-2; possible D gene TRBD2, 5 bases. The germline V gene has CDR1 MGHRA and CDR2 YSYEKL. The CDR3 totals 14 residues. Trimming shortened V by 1 base and J by 4 bases, and 7 bases separated the two germline ends. The CDR3 reads CASSQVGSTGELFF. The CDR3 DNA reads TGCGCCAGCAGCCAAGTTGGGAGCACCGGGGAGCTGTTTTTT.

This chain joins TRBV13 and TRBJ2-7; 7 bases are shared with TRBD2. Germline CDR1 and CDR2: PRHDT and FYEKMQ (reference sequence). The CDR3 totals 17 residues. V trimming: 5 bases; J trimming: 6 bases; junction bases outside the gene matches: 19. CDR3 sequence: CASSPYVAGDGGVEQYF. The CDR3 DNA sequence: TGTGCCAGCAGCCCATACGTGGCGGGGGACGGTGGGGTCGAGCAGTACTTC.

Points on this clone: Other DNA sequences of this sample code for an identical CDR3. V and J are TRBV10-3 and TRBJ1-1, with 7 bases aligning to TRBD1. The CDR3 totals 14 residues. Unmatched junction bases numbered 2, after V lost 4 bases and J lost 0 bases. Per the germline V gene, CDR1 is ENHRY and CDR2 is SYGVKD. The CDR3 nucleotides read TGTGCCATCAGTGCGACAGGGCTGAACACTGAAGCTTTCTTT. Encoded protein: CAISATGLNTEAFF.

V is TRBV27 and J is TRBJ2-3; 13 bases line up with TRBD2. Germline trimming cut 6 bases from V and 6 bases from J; bases unmatched to any gene: 9. Germline V gene lookup returns CDR1 MNHEY and CDR2 SMNVEV (reference sequence). The CDR3 runs 16 residues. The CDR3 sequence: CASSLNGLAGVDTQYF. CDR3 in DNA: TGTGCCAGCAGCTTGAATGGACTAGCGGGAGTTGATACGCAGTATTTT.

This clone was detected only a few times. The chain links TRBV6-1 to TRBJ1-1; a possible D gene is TRBD1 (5 bases). CDR3 length equals 14 residues. Germline-derived CDR1 and CDR2 are MNHNS and SASEGT. V was clipped by 4 bases and J by 3 bases, with 12 bases between them. This CDR3 reads CASSVWGVDTEAFF. The CDR3 nucleotides read TGTGCCAGCAGTGTTTGGGGGGTTGACACTGAAGCTTTCTTT.

The V gene is TRBV7-9, the J gene TRBJ2-5; maybe TRBD2 (6 bases). Germline V lookup: CDR1 SEHNR, CDR2 FQNEAQ (reference sequence). Trimming removed 0 bases at V and 1 base at J, with 12 bases between. The length of the CDR3 is 16 residues. The CDR3 spells CASSLAGRRGQETQYF. CDR3 sequence (DNA): TGTGCCAGCAGCTTAGCAGGGAGGAGGGGCCAAGAGACCCAGTACTTC.

This chain joins TRBV5-1 and TRBJ2-2; TRBD1 agrees at 10 bases. Losses at the gene ends were 4 bases for V and 5 bases for J; bases not matched to a gene: 8. The CDR3 runs 16 residues. CDR1 SGHRS and CDR2 YFSETQ come from the germline V gene. The DNA for the CDR3 is TGCGCCAGCAGCGGAGGTGGGACAGGGGTTACCGGGGAGCTGTTTTTT. Amino acids: CASSGGGTGVTGELFF. Based on the CDR3 plus reference TRBV5-1 and TRBJ2-2, the full variable domain is KAGVTQTPRYLIKTRGQQVTLSCSPISGHRSVSWYQQTPGQGLQFLFEYFSETQRNKGNFPGRFSGRQFSNSRSEMNVSTLELGDSALYLCASSGGGTGVTGELFFGEGSRLTVL.

This chain joins TRBV28 and TRBJ1-1; D is uncertain. The CDR3 totals 15 residues. Per the germline V gene, CDR1 is MDHEN and CDR2 is SYDVKM. V lost 3 bases to trimming and J lost 5 bases, with 16 bases between them. This chain's CDR3 is CASSFARTGVTEAFF. Written as DNA, the CDR3 is TGTGCCAGCAGTTTTGCCCGTACCGGGGTGACTGAAGCTTTCTTT. The whole variable domain, filled in from reference TRBV28 and TRBJ1-1, reads DVKVTQSSRYLVKRTGEKVFLECVQDMDHENMFWYRQDPGLGLRLIYFSYDVKMKEKGDIPEGYSVSREKKERFSLILESASTNQTSMYLCASSFARTGVTEAFFGQGTRLTVV.

This clone has a single count. V gene TRBV6-1 combines with J gene TRBJ2-1; 9 nucleotides align to TRBD2. The length of the CDR3 is 15 residues. Per the germline V gene, CDR1 is MNHNS and CDR2 is SASEGT. With 3 bases clipped from V and 8 bases from J, the junction kept 8 bases outside the gene matches. CDR3 protein: CASSDPSGRTYEQFF. Written as DNA, the CDR3 is TGTGCCAGCAGTGACCCCAGCGGGAGGACCTATGAGCAGTTCTTC.

The chain links TRBV4-3 to TRBJ2-7; perhaps TRBD2 as D (6 bases). This CDR3 region has 16 residues. Germline loops: CDR1 LGHNA, CDR2 YSLEER. V lost 4 bases and J 6 bases, leaving 22 bases between the germline ends. The CDR3 bases are TGCGCCAGCAGCCCAGGAATGGGGAGGACCATGGGCGAGCAGTACTTC. Amino acids: CASSPGMGRTMGEQYF.

The genes are TRBV4-1 and TRBJ2-1, with TRBD2 matching over 13 bases. This CDR3 is 18 amino acids long. Germline V gene data show CDR1 as MGHRA and CDR2 as YSYEKL. J lost 3 bases, V lost 2 bases, and 7 bases had no gene match. CDR3 coding DNA: TGCGCCAGCAGCCAAAGACGGACTAGCGGGAGAGTCTACAATGAGCAGTTCTTC. Translated, it gives CASSQRRTSGRVYNEQFF.

The J gene is TRBJ2-1, the V gene TRBV7-9; TRBD2 matches at 9 bases. This CDR3 spans 18 amino acids. CDR1 is SEHNR, CDR2 FQNEAQ, per germline (reference sequence). Germline trimming cut 5 bases from V and 5 bases from J; bases unmatched to any gene: 16. CDR3 coding DNA: TGTGCCAGCAGCCCAACCGGGGTTAGCGGGGGAAGACACAATGAGCAGTTCTTC. It is translated as CASSPTGVSGGRHNEQFF.

The chain employs TRBV5-4 and TRBJ1-2, with 11 bases matching TRBD1. The germline gives CDR1 SGHNT, CDR2 YYREEE (reference sequence). The length of the CDR3 is 16 residues. The ends lost 0 bases at V and 2 bases at J; junction bases unmatched: 3. The CDR3 reads CASSLGGTGGNYGYTF. The CDR3, as DNA: TGTGCCAGCAGCTTGGGGGGGACAGGGGGAAACTATGGCTACACCTTC.